This TCR beta chain originates from a study of T cells in Graves' hyperthyroidism and ophthalmopathy. Each diagnosis drew on symptoms, thyroxine, TRAb, thyroid ultrasound and orbital computed tomography findings. The trim removed 0 bases at V and 3 bases at J, leaving 1 base unmatched. Looked up from germline, CDR1 is LNHNV and CDR2 is YYDKDF (reference sequence). The CDR3 spans 15 residues. Authors of the study amplified TCR beta CDR3 regions from RNA transcripts. A first-round RT-PCR of the TCR CDR3 used the HTBI primer set. TCRdb recomputed calls from the multiplex PCR reads with MiXCR, one row per CDR3 protein. The sample contains approximately 200,000 distinct CDR3 sequences, approximately 20% of which appear only once.

Sample: blood. This sequence joins TRBV15 and TRBJ1-5; 8 bases agree with TRBD1. This TCR was sampled from a man aged 40-49 years with Graves' hyperthyroidism. This CDR3 is CATSRETGANQPQHF. As DNA, the CDR3 is TGTGCCACCAGCAGAGAGACAGGGGCCAATCAGCCCCAGCATTTT.